This T cell receptor beta chain was captured by sequencing in a study of cytomegalovirus exposure and HLA in healthy donors. Looking at the study overall: Approximately 170 million T cells yielded more than 90 million unique TCR beta sequences in earlier analysis. Clustering assigned 70% to 90% of the roughly 420 genotyped donors to the Caucasian-associated ancestry cluster.

The V gene's germline CDR1 is SGDLS and CDR2 YYNGEE. CDR3 length: 15 residues. V lost 4 bases and J 5 bases, leaving 17 bases between the germline ends. Vbeta (60) and Jbeta (13) primers were used in the PCR. Produced via immunoSEQ multiplex PCR; TCRdb's table is partial and in-frame only. The sample lists roughly 81,000 clones; around three quarters were seen once. The TCR sequence derives from a man in his thirties or forties in good health and CMV-seronegative. The chain is built from TRBV9 and TRBJ2-3; a possible D gene is TRBD2 (5 bases). Sequencing used PBMCs. The CDR3, as DNA: TGTGCCAGCAGCTCCCCGGGGTCGCAACTAGATACGCAGTATTTT. It codes for CASSSPGSQLDTQYF.